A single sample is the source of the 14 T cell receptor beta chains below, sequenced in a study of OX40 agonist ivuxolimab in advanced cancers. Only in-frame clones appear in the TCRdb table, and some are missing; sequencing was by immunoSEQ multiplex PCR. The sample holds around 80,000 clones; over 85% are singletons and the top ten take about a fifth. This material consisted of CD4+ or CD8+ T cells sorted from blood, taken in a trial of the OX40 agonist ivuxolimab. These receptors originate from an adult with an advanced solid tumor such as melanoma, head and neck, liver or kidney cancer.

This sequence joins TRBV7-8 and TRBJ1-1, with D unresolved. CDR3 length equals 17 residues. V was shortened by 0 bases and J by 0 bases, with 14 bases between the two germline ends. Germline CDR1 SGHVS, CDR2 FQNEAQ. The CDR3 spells CASSLARRELMNTEAFF. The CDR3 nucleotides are TGTGCCAGCAGCTTAGCGAGAAGGGAATTAATGAACACTGAAGCTTTCTTT.

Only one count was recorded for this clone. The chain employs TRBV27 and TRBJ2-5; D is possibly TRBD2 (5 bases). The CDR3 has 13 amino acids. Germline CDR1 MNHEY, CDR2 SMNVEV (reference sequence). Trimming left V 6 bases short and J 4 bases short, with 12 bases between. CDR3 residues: CASSTRVRETQYF. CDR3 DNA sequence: TGTGCCAGCAGCACGAGGGTCCGAGAGACCCAGTACTTC.

CDR3 loop: CASSASHRGSNQPQHF. In DNA, the CDR3 is TGTGCCAGCAGCGCCAGCCACAGGGGGAGCAATCAGCCCCAGCATTTT. This sequence joins TRBV7-8 and TRBJ1-5; 8 nucleotides match TRBD1. CDR3 length equals 16 residues. Germline CDR1 reads SGHVS; CDR2 reads FQNEAQ. J lost 1 base, V lost 5 bases, and 7 bases had no gene match. The variable domain in full, completed from reference TRBV7-8 and TRBJ1-5, reads GAGVSQSPRYKVAKRGQDVALRCDPISGHVSLFWYQQALGQGPEFLTYFQNEAQLDKSGLPSDRFFAERPEGSVSTLKIQRTQQEDSAVYLCASSASHRGSNQPQHFGDGTRLSIL.

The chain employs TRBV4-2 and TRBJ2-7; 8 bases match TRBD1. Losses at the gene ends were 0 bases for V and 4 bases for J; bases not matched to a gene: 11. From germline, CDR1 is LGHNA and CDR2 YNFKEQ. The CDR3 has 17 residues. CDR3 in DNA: TGTGCCAGCAGCCAAGATATGTCCGGACAGGGTTGGTACGAGCAGTACTTC. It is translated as CASSQDMSGQGWYEQYF.

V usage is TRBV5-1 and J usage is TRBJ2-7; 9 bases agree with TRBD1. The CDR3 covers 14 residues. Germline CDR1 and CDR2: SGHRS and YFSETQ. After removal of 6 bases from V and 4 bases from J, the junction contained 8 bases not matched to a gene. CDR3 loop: CASKAYRGLYEQYF. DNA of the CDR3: TGCGCCAGCAAAGCTTACAGGGGGCTGTACGAGCAGTACTTC. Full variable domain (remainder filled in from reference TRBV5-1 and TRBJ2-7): KAGVTQTPRYLIKTRGQQVTLSCSPISGHRSVSWYQQTPGQGLQFLFEYFSETQRNKGNFPGRFSGRQFSNSRSEMNVSTLELGDSALYLCASKAYRGLYEQYFGPGTRLTVT.

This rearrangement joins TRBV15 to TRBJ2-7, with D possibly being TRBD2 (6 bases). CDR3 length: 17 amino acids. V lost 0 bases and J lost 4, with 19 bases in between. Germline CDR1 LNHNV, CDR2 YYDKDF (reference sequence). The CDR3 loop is CATSRDSGRTMSYEQYF. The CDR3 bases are TGTGCCACCAGCAGAGATAGTGGAAGGACTATGTCGTACGAGCAGTACTTC.

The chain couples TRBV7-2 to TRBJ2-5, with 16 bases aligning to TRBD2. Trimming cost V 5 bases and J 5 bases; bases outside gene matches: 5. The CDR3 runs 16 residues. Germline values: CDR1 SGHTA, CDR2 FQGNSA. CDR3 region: CASSKGLAGGRETQYF. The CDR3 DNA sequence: TGTGCCAGCAGCAAGGGACTAGCGGGGGGGCGGGAGACCCAGTACTTC.

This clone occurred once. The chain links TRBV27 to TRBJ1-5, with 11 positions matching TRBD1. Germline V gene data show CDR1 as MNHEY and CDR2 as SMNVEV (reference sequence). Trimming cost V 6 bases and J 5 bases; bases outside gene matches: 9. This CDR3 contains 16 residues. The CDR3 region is CASSGQGARGDQPQHF. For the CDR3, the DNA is TGTGCCAGCAGCGGACAGGGGGCACGAGGGGATCAGCCCCAGCATTTT.

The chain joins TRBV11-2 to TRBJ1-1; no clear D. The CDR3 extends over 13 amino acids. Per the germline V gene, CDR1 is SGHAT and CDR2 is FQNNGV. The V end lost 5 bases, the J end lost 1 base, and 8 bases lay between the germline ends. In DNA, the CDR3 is TGTGCCAGCAGCATACTAGGGAACACTGAAGCTTTCTTT. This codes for CASSILGNTEAFF.

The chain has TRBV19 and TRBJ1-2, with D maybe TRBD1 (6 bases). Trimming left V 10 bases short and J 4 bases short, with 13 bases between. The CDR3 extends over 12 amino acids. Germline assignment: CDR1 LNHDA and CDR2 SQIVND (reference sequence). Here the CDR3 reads CATLTGGYGYTF. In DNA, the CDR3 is TGTGCCACCCTGACAGGAGGCTATGGCTACACCTTC.

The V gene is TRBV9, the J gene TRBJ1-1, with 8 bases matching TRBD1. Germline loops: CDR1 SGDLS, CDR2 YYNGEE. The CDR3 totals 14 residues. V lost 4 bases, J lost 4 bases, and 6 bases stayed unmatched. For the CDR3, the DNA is TGTGCCAGCAGCTTGACAGGGGCGGTCACTGAAGCTTTCTTT. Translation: CASSLTGAVTEAFF.

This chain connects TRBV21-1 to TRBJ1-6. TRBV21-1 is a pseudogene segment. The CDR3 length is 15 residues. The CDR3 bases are TGTGCCACCAAAGGGCCAGCAGGTAGGGAATCACCCCTCCACTTT. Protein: CATKGPAGRESPLHF.

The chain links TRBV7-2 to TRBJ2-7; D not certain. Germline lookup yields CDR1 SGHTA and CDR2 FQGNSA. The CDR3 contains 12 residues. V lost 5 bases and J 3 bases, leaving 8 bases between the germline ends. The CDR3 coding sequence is TGTGCCAGCAGCACGGCTATCTACGAGCAGTACTTC. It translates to CASSTAIYEQYF.

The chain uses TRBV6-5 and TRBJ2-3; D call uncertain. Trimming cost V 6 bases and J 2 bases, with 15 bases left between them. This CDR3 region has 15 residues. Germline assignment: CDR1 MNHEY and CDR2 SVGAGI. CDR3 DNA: TGTGCCAGCAGGCATAGAGAGTGGGCCACAGATACGCAGTATTTT. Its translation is CASRHREWATDTQYF.